These 14 T cell receptor beta chains were sequenced from one sample in a study of regulatory T cells in long-lasting Graves disease. Specified time point: persistent/refractory GD, antithyroid drugs over 5 years with positive TRAb. Making the TCR library involved RNA that had been extracted from PBMCs. The TCR beta library used iRepertoire HTBI primers with Arm-PCR amplification of CDR3. TCRdb reprocessed the multiplex PCR reads with MiXCR, giving one entry per CDR3 protein. The sample shows about 470,000 distinct CDR3 sequences, 20% to 25% of them seen only once. The sequencing here drew on peripheral blood mononuclear cells (PBMCs), taken when the disease was refractory, from a patient treated with antithyroid drugs. The receptors derive from a female donor with Graves disease.

V gene TRBV19 combines with J gene TRBJ1-2; 7 positions match TRBD1. V gave up 8 bases and J gave up 4 bases; unmatched junction bases: 10. Germline values: CDR1 LNHDA, CDR2 SQIVND (reference sequence). This CDR3 contains 14 residues. The CDR3 bases are TGTGCCAGTCGTTCCTACAGGGGAGGCTATGGCTACACCTTC. Its protein product is CASRSYRGGYGYTF.

In its sample, this clonotype was seen a few times. This chain links TRBV29-1 with TRBJ2-4; 13 nucleotides match TRBD2. Per the germline V gene, CDR1 is SQVTM and CDR2 is ANQGSEA. This CDR3 spans 15 amino acids. J gave up 4 bases and V 6 bases, and 6 bases lay outside the gene matches. The CDR3 DNA follows: TGCAGCGTCGGGGGACTAGCGGGATTAAAAAACATTCAGTACTTC. Protein product: CSVGGLAGLKNIQYF. Together with reference TRBV29-1 and TRBJ2-4, the CDR3 gives the full variable domain: SAVISQKPSRDICQRGTSLTIQCQVDSQVTMMFWYRQQPGQSLTLIATANQGSEATYESGFVIDKFPISRPNLTFSTLTVSNMSPEDSSIYLCSVGGLAGLKNIQYFGAGTRLSVL.

The V call is TRBV6-1, the J call TRBJ2-7; TRBD1 matches 7 bases. The germline V gene encodes CDR1 MNHNS and CDR2 SASEGT. With V trimmed by 6 bases and J by 2 bases, 10 bases remained unmatched. This CDR3 is 15 amino acids long. For the CDR3, the DNA is TGTGCCAGCAGGCGACAGGGTGAAGTAACCTACGAGCAGTACTTC. Amino acids: CASRRQGEVTYEQYF.

This clonotype appeared a few times. V is TRBV30 and J is TRBJ2-2; 10 bases align to TRBD2. The V segment lost 3 bases and the J segment 6 bases; nucleotides outside the gene matches: 7. The CDR3 has 15 residues. Per germline, CDR1 GTSNPN and CDR2 SVGIG (reference sequence). CDR3 region: CAWSEGTSEPGELFF. Here the CDR3 DNA reads TGTGCCTGGAGCGAAGGGACTAGCGAACCCGGGGAGCTGTTTTTT.

This clonotype was seen a handful of times. J is TRBJ1-1 and V is TRBV6-5; 10 nucleotides match TRBD1. Per the germline V gene, CDR1 is MNHEY and CDR2 is SVGAGI. CDR3 length: 15 amino acids. With V trimmed by 4 bases and J by 5 bases, 7 bases remained unmatched. CDR3 sequence (DNA): TGTGCCAGCAGTTTCGCAGACAGGGGGCAAACTGAAGCTTTCTTT. Residues: CASSFADRGQTEAFF.

This clonotype was observed at least ten times. The genes are TRBV5-1 and TRBJ1-5, with a tentative D call TRBD1 (6 bases). The CDR3 contains 14 residues. Germline V gene lookup returns CDR1 SGHRS and CDR2 YFSETQ. Between the trimmed V and J ends, which lost 1 base and 5 bases, there was a span of 10 bases. The chain's CDR3 is CASSLRAGDQPQHF. The CDR3 nucleotides are TGCGCCAGCAGCTTGAGGGCAGGGGATCAGCCCCAGCATTTT.

This clonotype was counted many times. This sequence joins TRBV28 and TRBJ2-1; 11 nucleotides align to TRBD2. Germline CDR1 MDHEN, CDR2 SYDVKM. The V segment lost 2 bases and the J segment 8 bases; nucleotides outside the gene matches: 17. The CDR3 contains 19 residues. CDR3 DNA: TGTGCCAGCAGTTTAGGGGGAGGCATTCTAGCGGGAGGAACTCATGAGCAGTTCTTC. Translation gives CASSLGGGILAGGTHEQFF.

In this sample, this clonotype turned up a few times. The chain is built from TRBV9 and TRBJ1-2; D is undetermined. CDR3 length equals 15 residues. Trimming took off 0 bases at V and 0 bases at J, with 9 bases between the two ends. CDR1 and CDR2 from the germline V gene are SGDLS and YYNGEE. This CDR3 is CASSVAQEANYGYTF. The CDR3 bases are TGTGCCAGCAGCGTAGCCCAGGAGGCTAACTATGGCTACACCTTC.

The chain couples TRBV9 to TRBJ2-1; D remains ambiguous. There are 12 residues in the CDR3. Looked up from germline, CDR1 is SGDLS and CDR2 is YYNGEE. Trimming left V 2 bases short and J 5 bases short, with 5 bases between. DNA of the CDR3: TGTGCCAGCAGCGTGAAGGACAATGAGCAGTTCTTC. Translating it yields CASSVKDNEQFF.

This clonotype was detected many times. The rearrangement joins TRBV24-1 to TRBJ1-4; D unclear. The CDR3 extends over 14 amino acids. Per germline, CDR1 KGHDR and CDR2 SFDVKD. Between the trimmed V and J ends, which lost 4 bases and 3 bases, there was a span of 8 bases. The CDR3 nucleotides are TGTGCCACCAGTGAACCCGGGGCTAATGAAAAACTGTTTTTT. This sequence encodes CATSEPGANEKLFF.

The V and J genes are TRBV4-3 and TRBJ2-7; no clear D gene. In germline, CDR1 is LGHNA, CDR2 YSLEER. The CDR3 extends over 15 amino acids. Trimming pared 0 bases from V and 2 bases from J, leaving 11 bases between. For the CDR3, the DNA is TGCGCCAGCAGCCAAGATCTATACGGCCCCTACGAGCAGTACTTC. The encoded protein is CASSQDLYGPYEQYF.

The chain has TRBV12-3 or TRBV12-4 and TRBJ1-1; maybe TRBD1 (6 bases). V shed 3 bases and J shed 1 base, with 9 bases lying between them. The CDR3 extends over 14 amino acids. CDR3 amino acids: CASSLTGENTEAFF. In DNA, the CDR3 is TGTGCCAGCAGTTTGACAGGAGAGAACACTGAAGCTTTCTTT.

This clonotype came up a few times. The chain has TRBV3-1 and TRBJ1-1; 7 positions match TRBD1. The CDR3 extends over 15 amino acids. Germline loops: CDR1 LGHDT, CDR2 YNNKEL (reference sequence). Unmatched junction bases numbered 6, after V lost 4 bases and J lost 1 base. Here the CDR3 reads CASSPLGTANTEAFF. In DNA, the CDR3 is TGTGCCAGCAGCCCCCTGGGGACAGCGAACACTGAAGCTTTCTTT.

Only a few counts were recorded for this clonotype. This chain uses TRBV24-1 with TRBJ2-1; 7 positions match TRBD2. Per the germline V gene, CDR1 is KGHDR and CDR2 is SFDVKD. With 3 bases clipped from V and 0 bases from J, the junction kept 4 bases outside the gene matches. CDR3 length equals 16 residues. CDR3 amino acids: CATSDPKRDSYNEQFF. Written as DNA, the CDR3 is TGTGCCACCAGTGATCCAAAGCGGGACTCCTACAATGAGCAGTTCTTC.